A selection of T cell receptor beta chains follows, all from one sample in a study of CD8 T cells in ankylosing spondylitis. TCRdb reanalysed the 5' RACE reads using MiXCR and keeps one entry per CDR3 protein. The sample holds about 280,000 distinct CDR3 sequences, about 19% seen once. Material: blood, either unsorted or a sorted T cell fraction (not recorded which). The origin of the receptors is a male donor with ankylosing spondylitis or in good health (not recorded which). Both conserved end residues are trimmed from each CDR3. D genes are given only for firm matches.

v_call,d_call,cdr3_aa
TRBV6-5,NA,ASSEKGEQF
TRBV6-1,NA,ASGGNFLNTGELF
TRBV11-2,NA,ASSLVQVRGEQF
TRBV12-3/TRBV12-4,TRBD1,ASSRGQGALGSPLH
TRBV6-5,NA,ASSYSTASNEQF
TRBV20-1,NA,SATRAGTEAF
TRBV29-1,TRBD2,SVEVSSGRRADTQY
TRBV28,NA,ASKLAGPTYNEQF
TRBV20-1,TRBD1,SARGQGGPRSNQPQH
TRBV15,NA,ATSRVFGTGELF
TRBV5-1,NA,ASSLEDINYGYT
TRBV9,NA,ASSEQGFGNQPQH
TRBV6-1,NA,ASSLGEFLGNEQF
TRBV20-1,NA,SASAQESSYNEQF
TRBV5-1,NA,ASSADLNTEAF
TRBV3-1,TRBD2,ASSQVAGDHTDTQY
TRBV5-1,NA,ASSPGAGMNTEAF
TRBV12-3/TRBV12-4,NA,ASSLASDNYGYT